Below, one TCR beta chain is given with its context. Its antigen is currently unknown. TCRdb called the 5' RACE reads again in MiXCR, with one record for every CDR3 protein. The profile shows 310,000 or so distinct CDR3 sequences, 6.8% of them singletons. Unmatched junction bases numbered 9, after V lost 7 bases and J lost 4 bases. The CDR3 extends over 14 amino acids. Germline lookup yields CDR1 SGHDT and CDR2 YYEEEE. This entry belongs to a study of T cells after yellow fever vaccination. Study-wide results and limits: Secondary responses were weaker yet peaked faster, day 5 versus 15.

The sequence derives from a man younger than 35 who received the YFV17D yellow fever vaccine. The J gene is TRBJ2-7, the V gene TRBV5-6; 9 bases match TRBD2. Sequenced material: PBMCs, taken 35 to 50 days after the first yellow fever vaccination. The CDR3 region has the DNA TGTGCCAGCCTGGAGGCGGGGGGGCCTTACGAGCAGTACGTC. It specifies CASLEAGGPYEQYV.